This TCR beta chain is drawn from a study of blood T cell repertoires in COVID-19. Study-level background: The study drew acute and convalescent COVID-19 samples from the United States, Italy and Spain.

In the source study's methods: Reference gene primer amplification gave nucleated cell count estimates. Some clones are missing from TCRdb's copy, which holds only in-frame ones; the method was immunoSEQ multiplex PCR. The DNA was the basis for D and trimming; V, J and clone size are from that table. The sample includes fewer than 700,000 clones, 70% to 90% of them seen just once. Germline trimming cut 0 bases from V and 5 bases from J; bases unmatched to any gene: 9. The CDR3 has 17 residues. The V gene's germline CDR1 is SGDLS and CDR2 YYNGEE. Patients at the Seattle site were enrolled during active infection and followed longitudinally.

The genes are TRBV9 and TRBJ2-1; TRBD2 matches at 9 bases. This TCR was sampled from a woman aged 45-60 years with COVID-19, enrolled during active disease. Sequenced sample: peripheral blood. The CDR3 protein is CASSVDRWSGGNNEQFF. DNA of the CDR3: TGTGCCAGCAGCGTAGATAGATGGAGCGGGGGGAACAATGAGCAGTTCTTC.